These 9 T cell receptor beta chains were sequenced from one sample in a study of blood T cell repertoires in COVID-19. Produced via immunoSEQ multiplex PCR; TCRdb's table is partial and in-frame only. The table includes about 83,000 clones, about 88% detected once. Source material: peripheral blood. These receptors were collected from a human donor in a cohort sampled during active COVID-19.

The chain uses TRBV7-3 and TRBJ2-7; 7 bases match TRBD2. The germline gives CDR1 SGHTA, CDR2 FQGTGA. The V gene end was trimmed by 1 base and the J gene end by 4 bases; junction bases not matched to a gene: 7. CDR3 length equals 15 residues. The CDR3 DNA follows: TGTGCCAGCAGCTTAAGGCGCACTAGCGAGTACGAGCAGTACTTC. Its translation is CASSLRRTSEYEQYF.

This clone was picked up one time. The CDR3 nucleotides read TGTGCCAGCAGCGAGGGACAGGGAAATTCACCCCTCCACTTT. This codes for CASSEGQGNSPLHF. The chain combines TRBV27 with TRBJ1-6, with TRBD1 identical over 9 bases. CDR3 size: 14 residues. V shed 6 bases, J shed 7 bases, and the junction held 4 bases outside the gene matches. CDR1 and CDR2 from the germline V gene are MNHEY and SMNVEV (reference sequence).

The CDR3 DNA follows: TGTGCCAGCAGCCGAAGCGGGGGAGCCGCCGAGCAGTTCTTC. This codes for CASSRSGGAAEQFF. This rearrangement joins TRBV7-3 to TRBJ2-1; TRBD2 aligns across 8 bases. Trimming at V came to 5 bases and at J to 10 bases, leaving 10 bases not matched to a gene. Germline CDR1 SGHTA, CDR2 FQGTGA. The CDR3 is 14 residues long.

The chain recombines TRBV2 with TRBJ2-1; 7 bases line up with TRBD1. The J segment lost 12 bases and the V segment lost 2 bases, leaving 10 bases of the junction unmatched. CDR3 size: 14 residues. Germline CDR1 reads SNHLY; CDR2 reads FYNNEI. The CDR3 bases are TGTGCCAGCAGTGAAAGGGGAGACAGGGACGTGCAGTTCTTC. Translating gives CASSERGDRDVQFF.

The CDR3 region is CASTPGGDGYTF. DNA for the CDR3: TGTGCCAGTACCCCGGGGGGGGATGGCTACACCTTC. V is TRBV19 and J is TRBJ1-2; a possible D gene is TRBD1 (5 bases). Deletions cut 7 bases from V and 6 bases from J, with 12 bases between. The CDR3 totals 12 residues. Germline V CDR1 and CDR2: LNHDA, SQIVND (reference sequence).

This rearrangement joins TRBV29-1 to TRBJ1-2, with 8 nucleotides matching TRBD1. The length of the CDR3 is 13 residues. CDR1 SQVTM and CDR2 ANQGSEA come from the germline V gene. The V segment lost 7 bases and the J segment 2 bases; nucleotides outside the gene matches: 6. The CDR3 region is CSATTGVNYGYTF. The CDR3 DNA reads TGCAGCGCTACGACAGGGGTAAACTATGGCTACACCTTC.

This rearrangement joins TRBV3-1 (or the pseudogene TRBV3-2) to TRBJ2-3; 7 bases are shared with TRBD1. This CDR3 spans 15 amino acids. Per germline, CDR1 LGHDT and CDR2 YNNKEL (reference sequence). V trimming: 3 bases; J trimming: 2 bases; junction bases outside the gene matches: 5. For the CDR3, the DNA is TGTGCCAGCAGCCACCGGGACAGAATCACAGATACGCAGTATTTT. Translated: CASSHRDRITDTQYF.

In this sample, this clone turned up once. The chain is built from TRBV25-1 and TRBJ1-3, with D tentatively TRBD1 (5 bases). Germline V CDR1 and CDR2: MGHDK, SYGVNS. V was trimmed by 4 bases and J by 0 bases, leaving 10 bases between them. This CDR3 comprises 15 residues. The DNA of the CDR3 is TGTGCCAGCAGTGCTGCAGGGCCCTCTGGAAACACCATATATTTT. This translates into CASSAAGPSGNTIYF.

The chain carries TRBV20-1 and TRBJ2-1; 8 nucleotides match TRBD2. CDR1 and CDR2 (germline): DFQATT, SNEGSKA (reference sequence). V was pared by 3 bases and J by 6 bases, with 4 bases of the junction left unmatched. The CDR3 covers 13 residues. The CDR3 region has the DNA TGCAGTGCTAGTAGCGGGAACCTCAATGAGCAGTTCTTC. This gives the protein CSASSGNLNEQFF.